The 19 T cell receptor beta chains presented below share a single source sample, sequenced in a study of regulatory T cells in long-lasting Graves disease. Relying on iRepertoire HTBI primers and Arm-PCR of CDR3 regions, the team built TCR beta libraries. TCRdb itself ran the multiplex PCR reads through MiXCR, one entry per CDR3 protein. The sample lists fewer than 450,000 distinct CDR3 sequences, less than 25% seen once, with less than 25% in the top ten. Time point defined: persistent/refractory GD, antithyroid drugs over 5 years with positive TRAb. Preparation of the TCR library used RNA extracted from PBMCs. The starting material was peripheral blood mononuclear cells (PBMCs), obtained when the disease was refractory, from a patient treated with antithyroid drugs. These receptors originate from a female donor with Graves disease.

There are a few counts of this clonotype. The V gene is TRBV10-3, the J gene TRBJ2-7; D gene ambiguous. CDR1 and CDR2 (germline): ENHRY, SYGVKD. The germline V and J ends were trimmed by 10 bases and 3 bases, with 10 bases remaining between them. The CDR3 sequence is 11 residues long. CDR3 residues: CATLTGYEQYF. Written as DNA, the CDR3 is TGTGCCACCTTGACCGGCTACGAGCAGTACTTC.

About this clonotype itself: At one end, the junction sequence differs from germline, possibly due to a read error. The V and J genes are TRBV28 and TRBJ1-2; 8 bases match TRBD1. The CDR3 runs to 14 residues. Per the germline V gene, CDR1 is MDHEN and CDR2 is SYDVKM. The CDR3 protein is CASSFPRQGRAWAF. CDR3 sequence (DNA): TGTGCCAGCAGTTTCCCGAGACAGGGGCGAGCGTGGGCCTTC.

This clonotype was observed a few times. The chain joins TRBV6-5 to TRBJ2-2; TRBD2 matches at 15 bases. V trimming: 4 bases; J trimming: 4 bases; junction bases outside the gene matches: 4. The germline gives CDR1 MNHEY, CDR2 SVGAGI. The CDR3 has 17 residues. The CDR3 sequence: CASSSPGLAGGTGELFF. Here the CDR3 DNA reads TGTGCCAGCAGTTCCCCGGGACTAGCGGGAGGCACCGGGGAGCTGTTTTTT.

This clonotype was observed at least ten times. The J gene is TRBJ2-7, the V gene TRBV29-1; 12 bases are a match to TRBD1. The V gene's germline CDR1 is SQVTM and CDR2 ANQGSEA. The length of the CDR3 is 15 residues. Unmatched junction bases numbered 10, after V lost 6 bases and J lost 4 bases. CDR3 bases: TGCAGCGTCACGGCGGCGGGACAGGGGGCGTACGAGCAGTACTTC. As protein: CSVTAAGQGAYEQYF.

V usage is TRBV7-9 and J usage is TRBJ1-2, with D hard to call. Trimming removed 4 bases from V and 0 bases from J, with 9 bases in between. The CDR3 loop spans 14 amino acids. CDR1 and CDR2 from the germline V gene are SEHNR and FQNEAQ (reference sequence). In nucleotides, the CDR3 is TGTGCCAGCAGCTACCCTTCGGCTAACTATGGCTACACCTTC. Its protein is CASSYPSANYGYTF.

CDR3: CASSEDRTGLAGGGTQYF. CDR3 DNA: TGTGCCAGCAGTGAGGATCGAACGGGACTAGCGGGAGGAGGTACGCAGTATTTT. The chain combines TRBV2 with TRBJ2-3, with 15 bases identical to TRBD2. Unmatched junction bases numbered 12, after V lost 3 bases and J lost 8 bases. Germline CDR1 SNHLY, CDR2 FYNNEI. This CDR3 comprises 18 residues. Together with reference TRBV2 and TRBJ2-3, the CDR3 gives the full variable domain: EPEVTQTPSHQVTQMGQEVILRCVPISNHLYFYWYRQILGQKVEFLVSFYNNEISEKSEIFDDQFSVERPDGSNFTLKIRSTKLEDSAMYFCASSEDRTGLAGGGTQYFGPGTRLTVL.

This clonotype was counted ten times or more. CDR3 residues: CSARDGSGSGKTQYF. As DNA, the CDR3 is TGCAGTGCTAGAGACGGTAGCGGGAGTGGCAAGACCCAGTACTTC. The chain uses TRBV20-1 and TRBJ2-5, with 9 bases identical to TRBD2. Germline V gene lookup returns CDR1 DFQATT and CDR2 SNEGSKA (reference sequence). This CDR3 is built from 15 residues. V was pared by 0 bases and J by 6 bases, with 8 bases of the junction left unmatched.

This clonotype was recorded many times. Compared with germline, one end of the junction differs, possibly owing to a read error. The chain joins TRBV7-2 to TRBJ2-5; D remains unclear. Germline V CDR1 and CDR2: SGHTA, FQGNSA. This CDR3 comprises 13 residues. The CDR3 region has the DNA TGTGCCAGCAGCTTAGGGGTAGGGAACCCACACGACTTC. This translates into CASSLGVGNPHDF. The variable domain in full, completed from reference TRBV7-2 and TRBJ2-5, reads GAGVSQSPSNKVTEKGKDVELRCDPISGHTALYWYRQSLGQGLEFLIYFQGNSAPDKSGLPSDRFSAERTGGSVSTLTIQRTQQEDSAVYLCASSLGVGNPHDFGPGTRLLVL.

V is TRBV7-2 and J is TRBJ1-3, with 9 positions matching TRBD1. The germline gives CDR1 SGHTA, CDR2 FQGNSA. CDR3 size: 15 residues. Trimming cost V 2 bases and J 5 bases; bases outside gene matches: 4. The CDR3 sequence: CASSLRGQGRNTIYF. DNA for the CDR3: TGTGCCAGCAGCTTACGGGGACAGGGAAGAAACACCATATATTTT.

The sample holds many counts of this clonotype. The rearrangement uses TRBV6-5 and TRBJ2-7; D not certain. V was shortened by 4 bases and J by 2 bases, with 12 bases between the two germline ends. This CDR3 comprises 14 residues. Germline assignment: CDR1 MNHEY and CDR2 SVGAGI. Here the CDR3 reads CASSWGGLPYEQYF. In nucleotides, the CDR3 is TGTGCCAGCAGTTGGGGTGGTTTGCCCTACGAGCAGTACTTC.

This clonotype was counted only a few times. V gene TRBV10-3 combines with J gene TRBJ1-4; 8 bases fit TRBD1. Trimming removed 5 bases from V and 7 bases from J; junction bases left unmatched: 6. CDR3 size: 14 residues. Germline CDR1 reads ENHRY; CDR2 reads SYGVKD. The CDR3 DNA sequence: TGTGCCATCAGTTATGACAGGGGCGGTGAAAAACTGTTTTTT. Residues: CAISYDRGGEKLFF.

The chain has TRBV7-9 and TRBJ1-5; 8 bases fit TRBD1. Germline V gene sequence: CDR1 SEHNR, CDR2 FQNEAQ (reference sequence). The CDR3 covers 14 residues. The ends lost 5 bases at V and 3 bases at J; junction bases unmatched: 3. The chain's CDR3 is CASSVTGDNQPQHF. The CDR3 DNA is TGTGCCAGCAGCGTGACAGGGGACAATCAGCCCCAGCATTTT.

The V call is TRBV7-9, the J call TRBJ2-1, with 12 bases fitting TRBD2. The junction had 14 bases not matched to a gene; V was cut back by 5 bases and J by 0 bases. This CDR3 is built from 20 residues. Germline V gives CDR1 SEHNR, CDR2 FQNEAQ (reference sequence). The chain's CDR3 is CASSLGLLAGGRLSYNEQFF. The CDR3 DNA follows: TGTGCCAGCAGCCTAGGACTACTAGCGGGAGGACGCCTCTCCTACAATGAGCAGTTCTTC.

This clonotype was observed a few times. The rearrangement joins TRBV30 to TRBJ2-5, with 11 bases that match TRBD2. Per the germline V gene, CDR1 is GTSNPN and CDR2 is SVGIG (reference sequence). The CDR3 runs 15 residues. Unmatched junction bases numbered 6, after V lost 4 bases and J lost 2 bases. The CDR3 is CAWMGSGRGQETQYF. The CDR3, as DNA: TGTGCCTGGATGGGTAGCGGGAGGGGGCAAGAGACCCAGTACTTC.

This clonotype has only a few counts. The chain joins TRBV10-3 to TRBJ2-7; D gene uncertain. CDR3 length: 12 residues. Trimming stripped 8 bases from V and 0 bases from J, with 8 bases between. Per germline, CDR1 ENHRY and CDR2 SYGVKD. The CDR3 is CAIGYTSYEQYF. The CDR3 bases are TGTGCCATCGGGTACACCTCCTACGAGCAGTACTTC.

This clonotype was observed many times. V is TRBV6-2 or TRBV6-3 and J is TRBJ2-5, with TRBD2 matching 8 bases. V dropped 0 bases and J dropped 3; count of bases not matched to a gene: 12. The CDR3 has 18 residues. Looked up from germline, CDR1 is MNHEY and CDR2 is SVGEGT. The CDR3 protein is CASSYSPFGRGGEETQYF. The CDR3 nucleotides read TGTGCCAGCAGTTACTCCCCCTTCGGTCGGGGGGGTGAAGAGACCCAGTACTTC.

The V call is TRBV12-3 or TRBV12-4, the J call TRBJ2-2; maybe TRBD2 (7 bases). V dropped 5 bases and J dropped 2 bases, with 15 bases sitting between them. The CDR3 has 16 residues. CDR3: CASSLFGGRNTGELFF. The CDR3 DNA is TGTGCCAGCAGTCTTTTCGGGGGGCGAAACACCGGGGAGCTGTTTTTT.

In its sample, this clonotype was seen many times. V usage is TRBV11-1 and J usage is TRBJ1-1, with D hard to call. The ends were cut back, 6 bases at V and 3 bases at J, with 14 bases in the middle. The CDR3 totals 14 residues. CDR1 and CDR2 (germline): SGHAT, FQDESV (reference sequence). CDR3 sequence (DNA): TGTGCCAGCAGTTATGGACTCGGGGACACTGAAGCTTTCTTT. Translation gives CASSYGLGDTEAFF.

This CDR3 reads CASSRRTDQETQYF. In DNA, the CDR3 is TGTGCCAGCAGCCGTAGGACAGACCAAGAGACCCAGTACTTC. V gene TRBV12-3 or TRBV12-4 combines with J gene TRBJ2-5; perhaps TRBD1 as D (6 bases). Trimming took off 6 bases at V and 0 bases at J, with 11 bases between the two ends. The CDR3 is made up of 14 amino acids.